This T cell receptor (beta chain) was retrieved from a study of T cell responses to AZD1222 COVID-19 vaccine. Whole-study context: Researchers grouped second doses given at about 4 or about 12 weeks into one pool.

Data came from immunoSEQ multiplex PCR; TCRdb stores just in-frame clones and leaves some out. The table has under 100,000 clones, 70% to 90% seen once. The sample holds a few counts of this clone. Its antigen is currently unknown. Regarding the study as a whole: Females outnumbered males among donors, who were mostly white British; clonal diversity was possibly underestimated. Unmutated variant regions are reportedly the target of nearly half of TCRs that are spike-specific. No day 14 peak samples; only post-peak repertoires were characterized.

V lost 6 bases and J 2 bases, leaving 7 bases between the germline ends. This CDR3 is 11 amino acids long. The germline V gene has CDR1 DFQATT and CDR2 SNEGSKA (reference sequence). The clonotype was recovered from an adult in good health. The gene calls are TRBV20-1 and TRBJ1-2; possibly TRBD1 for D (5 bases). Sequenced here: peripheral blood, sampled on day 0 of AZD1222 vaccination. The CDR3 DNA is TGCAGTGCCAGGGAGAACTATGGCTACACCTTC. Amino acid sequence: CSARENYGYTF.